This T cell receptor (beta chain) was profiled in a study of regulatory T cells in long-lasting Graves disease. Combining iRepertoire HTBI primers with Arm-PCR of CDR3 regions, the authors built TCR beta libraries. TCRdb called the multiplex PCR reads again in MiXCR, with one record for every CDR3 protein. Of 360,000 or so distinct CDR3 sequences in the sample, approximately 12% were seen once. This clonotype was found a few times. The junction does not match germline at one end; this may be a read error. This CDR3 comprises 16 residues. The V gene's germline CDR1 is LGHNA and CDR2 YSLEER. Time point noted: newly diagnosed GD, antithyroid drugs for less than 3 months. PBMC RNA was the source of the TCR library. The patients were drawn from one endocrinology department in Xi'an, China. The same specimen was also included in a second study, on T cells in Graves' hyperthyroidism and ophthalmopathy.

This chain connects TRBV4-3 to TRBJ2-3, with TRBD2 matching 7 bases. This TCR was recovered from a woman aged 18-29 years with Graves disease. Sequencing was performed on peripheral blood mononuclear cells (PBMCs), taken at new diagnosis, from a patient treated with antithyroid drugs. The CDR3 sequence is CASGQSSGAGTDTQYF. The CDR3 coding sequence is TGCGCCAGCGGCCAATCCAGCGGGGCGGGCACAGATACGCAGTATTTT.